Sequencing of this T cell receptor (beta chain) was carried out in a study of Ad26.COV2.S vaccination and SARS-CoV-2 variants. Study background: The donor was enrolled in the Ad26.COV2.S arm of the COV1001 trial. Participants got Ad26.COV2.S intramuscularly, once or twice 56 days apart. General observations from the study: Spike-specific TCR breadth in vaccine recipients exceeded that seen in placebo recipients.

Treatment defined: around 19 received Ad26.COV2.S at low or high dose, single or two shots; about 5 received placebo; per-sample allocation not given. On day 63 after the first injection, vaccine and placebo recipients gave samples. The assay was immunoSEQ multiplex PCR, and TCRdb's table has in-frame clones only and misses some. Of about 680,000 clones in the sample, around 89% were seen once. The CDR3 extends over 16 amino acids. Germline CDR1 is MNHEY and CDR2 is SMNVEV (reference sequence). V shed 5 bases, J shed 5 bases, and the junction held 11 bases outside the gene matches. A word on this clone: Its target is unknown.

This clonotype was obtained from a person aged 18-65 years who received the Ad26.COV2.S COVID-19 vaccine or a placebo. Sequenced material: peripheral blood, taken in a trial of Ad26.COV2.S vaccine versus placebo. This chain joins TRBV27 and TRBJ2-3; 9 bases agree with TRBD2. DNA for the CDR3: TGTGCCAGCAGTATCTGGGCGGGGGGGCCCCGAGATACGCAGTATTTT. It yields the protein CASSIWAGGPRDTQYF.